This entry lists 4 T cell receptor beta chains sequenced from one sample in a study of CD8 T cells in ankylosing spondylitis (dated by TCRdb to between 2016 and 2019). Libraries were constructed by 5' RACE. Sequenced on an Illumina HiSeq 2500. TCRdb took the public reads, trimmed them with fastp at Q25, ran MiXCR for clone calling and kept in-frame beta chains. When rows share a CDR3 protein, they turn into one entry using the most common DNA and genes. The sample table records some 200,000 distinct CDR3 sequences; 9.5% to 15% of these occur just once. The ten top clones hold about 15% of the sample. Sequencing was carried out using blood, either unsorted or a sorted T cell fraction (not recorded which). These TCRs come from a male donor with ankylosing spondylitis or in good health (not recorded which).

The chain couples TRBV25-1 to TRBJ1-1; D ambiguous. V lost 7 bases and J lost 1, with 7 bases in between. The CDR3 is 12 residues long. CDR1 and CDR2 from the germline V gene are MGHDK and SYGVNS. The CDR3 DNA reads as TGTGCCAGCACCTTAGGGAACACTGAAGCTTTCTTT. Protein product: CASTLGNTEAFF.

This clonotype was seen a few times. The chain joins TRBV28 to TRBJ2-7, with D possibly matching TRBD2 (6 bases). The CDR3 length is 14 residues. Trimming cost V 3 bases and J 6 bases, with 15 bases left between them. CDR1 is MDHEN, CDR2 SYDVKM, per germline. The DNA for the CDR3 is TGTGCCAGCAGTTTTGGCCGGGAGACCTTCGAGCAGTACTTC. This translates into CASSFGRETFEQYF.

This clonotype has more than one count but fewer than ten. The gene calls are TRBV4-1 and TRBJ2-1; 8 bases match TRBD2. With 1 base clipped from V and 2 bases from J, the junction kept 7 bases outside the gene matches. CDR1 and CDR2 (germline): MGHRA, YSYEKL. The CDR3 has 17 amino acids. CDR3 sequence (DNA): TGCGCCAGCAGCCAAGTAGGAGCGGGAGTGACCTACAATGAGCAGTTCTTC. It specifies CASSQVGAGVTYNEQFF.

This clonotype was seen a handful of times. The chain recombines TRBV12-3 or TRBV12-4 with TRBJ1-1; D might be TRBD1 (6 bases). Trimming removed 8 bases at V and 3 bases at J, with 13 bases between. The CDR3 is 13 amino acids. The CDR3 DNA reads TGTGCCAGCGAAGGGGAGGGGGACACTGAAGCTTTCTTT. Translation gives CASEGEGDTEAFF.